This is a list of T cell receptor beta chains from one sample in a study of blood T cell repertoires in COVID-19. TCRdb's copy holds only in-frame clones and misses some; the assay was immunoSEQ multiplex PCR. The sample records some 190,000 clones, more than 70% being singletons. Material for sequencing was PBMCs or T cells enriched from blood (not recorded which). The receptors originated from a man younger than 40 with acute COVID-19. Each CDR3 is given without its conserved first and last residue.

j_gene	v_gene	CDR3aa
TRBJ2-7	TRBV23-1	ASSQSGQGATHEQY
TRBJ2-1	TRBV3-1/TRBV3-2	ASSQDGAGGGTGNEQF
TRBJ1-2	TRBV7-6	ASSLSEGSGYT
TRBJ1-5	TRBV6-6	ASSPQGTGVEGQPQH
TRBJ2-5	TRBV6-1	ASSEFGETQY
TRBJ2-3	TRBV5-1	ASSRQSWAADTQY
TRBJ2-5	TRBV5-1	ASSLPGGAETQY
TRBJ1-2	TRBV27	ASKKQGADYGYT
TRBJ1-3	TRBV2	ASSPDRSSGNTIY
TRBJ2-3	TRBV2	ASRGLGAEAQY
TRBJ2-1	TRBV11-2	ASSLGRGGYNEQF
TRBJ2-7	TRBV6-5	ASSYFNEQY
TRBJ2-5	TRBV5-1	ASSYGQGRRETQY
TRBJ1-5	TRBV27	ASSGTRYQPQH
TRBJ2-2	TRBV3-1/TRBV3-2	ASSQAGRGLNTGELF
TRBJ2-7	TRBV4-1	ASSQDPPGGNSYEQY
TRBJ2-3	TRBV6-4	ASSDPPQDPITDTQY
TRBJ1-1	TRBV18	ASSPGTGVFSEAF
TRBJ1-5	TRBV18	ASSPPRTGHSNQPQH
TRBJ2-3	TRBV5-1	ASSPSGGVVGTDTQY
TRBJ1-4	TRBV7-2	ASSLGAGMREKLF
TRBJ2-5	TRBV5-4	ASTPGIAGDRETQY
TRBJ2-1	TRBV6-5	AILGLAGEQF
TRBJ1-5	TRBV7-2	ASSFRGGQPQH
TRBJ2-3	TRBV14	ASSPRTGVTDTQY
TRBJ1-6	TRBV27	ASSLGRTRLYNSPLH
TRBJ2-7	TRBV10-3	AISETQGANSYEQY
TRBJ1-1	TRBV6-5	ASSYWQVDTEAF
TRBJ2-2	TRBV10-1	ASSQLLNTGELF
TRBJ2-5	TRBV3-1/TRBV3-2	ASSAQGTSQY
TRBJ2-7	TRBV2	ASSSGPGATSEQY
TRBJ1-2	TRBV27	ASSEGQGMDGYT
TRBJ1-4	TRBV6-5	ASSRGREKLF
TRBJ2-1	TRBV24-1	ATSDAKRGHEQF
TRBJ2-7	TRBV18	ASSPPRGGDVYEQY
TRBJ2-7	TRBV6-5	ASGPGQNYEQY
TRBJ2-2	TRBV10-1	ASSESSHTGELF
TRBJ1-4	TRBV19	ASSIAGANEKLF
TRBJ1-1	TRBV7-9	ASSLPTGDTEAF
TRBJ2-7	TRBV6-5	ASSYSAGSSYEQY
TRBJ2-7	TRBV6-5	ASSAGGTYEQY
TRBJ2-7	TRBV7-9	ASSPGGPYEQY
TRBJ1-4	TRBV5-1	ASSLMSTGNEKLF
TRBJ2-4	TRBV6-5	ASSDSWLASEY
TRBJ1-2	TRBV27	ASSYSGSYGYT
TRBJ1-6	TRBV27	ASKYQVNSPLH
TRBJ2-1	TRBV5-1	ASSLKLAAYNEQF
TRBJ1-1	TRBV6-5	ASSYSQVRTEAF
TRBJ2-7	TRBV27	ASSLLGRNEQY
TRBJ2-5	TRBV11-2	ASSQGPGHEKTQY
TRBJ1-2	TRBV27	ASSPRGGGYGYT